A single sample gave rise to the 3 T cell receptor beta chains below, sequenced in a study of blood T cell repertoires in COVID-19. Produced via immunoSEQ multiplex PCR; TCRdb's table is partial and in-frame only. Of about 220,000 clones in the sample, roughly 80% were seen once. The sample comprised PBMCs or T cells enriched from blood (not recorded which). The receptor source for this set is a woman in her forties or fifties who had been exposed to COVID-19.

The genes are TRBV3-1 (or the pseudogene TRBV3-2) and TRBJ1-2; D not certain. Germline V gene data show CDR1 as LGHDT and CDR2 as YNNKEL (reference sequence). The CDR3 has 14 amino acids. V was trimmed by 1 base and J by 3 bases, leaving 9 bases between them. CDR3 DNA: TGTGCCAGCAGCCAAGTCGCGGAATACTATGGCTACACCTTC. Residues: CASSQVAEYYGYTF.

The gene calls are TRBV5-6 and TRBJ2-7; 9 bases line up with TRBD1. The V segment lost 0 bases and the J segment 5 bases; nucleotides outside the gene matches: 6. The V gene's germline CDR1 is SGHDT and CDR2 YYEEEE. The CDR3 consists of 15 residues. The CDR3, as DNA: TGTGCCAGCAGCTTGGGGGGGACAGGGATGGACGAGCAGTACTTC. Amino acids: CASSLGGTGMDEQYF.

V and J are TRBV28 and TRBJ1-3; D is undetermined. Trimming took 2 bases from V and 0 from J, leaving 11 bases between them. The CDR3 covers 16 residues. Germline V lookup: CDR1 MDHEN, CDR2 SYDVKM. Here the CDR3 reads CASSLSSEGSGNTIYF. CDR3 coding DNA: TGTGCCAGCAGTTTAAGTTCCGAGGGCTCTGGAAACACCATATATTTT.